One sample yielded the 22 T cell receptor beta chains listed below, sequenced in a study of blood T cell repertoires in COVID-19 (TCRdb year 2020). The library was built by means of the immunoSEQ multiplex PCR assay. TCRdb obtained this table from immuneACCESS and retained in-frame rearrangements with V and J assigned. These tables miss some clones; where compared with another copy, unresolved V genes account for less than half of the shortfall, and the remainder is unexplained. For this sample the table gives about 140,000 clones, of which approximately 87% were detected only once. Clones ranked in the top ten supply around 4.5% of the sample. Material: peripheral blood. The receptors were sampled from a woman in her thirties or forties with acute or convalescent COVID-19.

This chain connects TRBV6-2 or TRBV6-3 to TRBJ1-2, with D unclear. Germline CDR1 is MNHEY and CDR2 is SVGEGT. The V gene lost 4 bases and the J gene lost 2 bases, with 8 bases spanning the gap. This CDR3 is 13 amino acids long. CDR3 in amino acids: CASSSGRNYGYTF. DNA for the CDR3: TGTGCCAGCAGTTCTGGCAGGAACTATGGCTACACCTTC.

This chain joins TRBV6-5 and TRBJ2-3, with D perhaps matching TRBD2 (7 bases). Trimming pared 8 bases from V and 5 bases from J, leaving 17 bases between. CDR3 size: 14 residues. CDR1 is MNHEY, CDR2 SVGAGI, per germline. DNA for the CDR3: TGTGCCAGCTCTCGGGGGGCAGAAGGAGATACGCAGTATTTT. Translation: CASSRGAEGDTQYF.

The chain recombines TRBV7-2 with TRBJ2-5, with D possibly being TRBD2 (6 bases). Trimming pared 5 bases from V and 5 bases from J, leaving 18 bases between. CDR3 size: 15 residues. Germline lookup yields CDR1 SGHTA and CDR2 FQGNSA. This chain's CDR3 is CASSLGRSGRETQYF. CDR3 in DNA: TGTGCCAGCAGCCTCGGACGTTCGGGGAGGGAGACCCAGTACTTC.

In this sample, this clone turned up a few times. The chain uses TRBV11-2 and TRBJ1-1, with no clear D. Germline CDR1 and CDR2: SGHAT and FQNNGV. Deletions cut 4 bases from V and 4 bases from J, with 10 bases between. CDR3 length equals 13 residues. CDR3 amino acids: CASSSPRGTEAFF. CDR3 bases: TGTGCCAGCAGCTCTCCCCGGGGCACTGAAGCTTTCTTT.

The gene calls are TRBV6-2 or TRBV6-3 and TRBJ1-1; unclear D gene. The CDR3 consists of 14 residues. Trimming stripped 5 bases from V and 0 bases from J, with 10 bases between. Looked up from germline, CDR1 is MNHEY and CDR2 is SVGEGT. The CDR3 protein is CASSRHLMNTEAFF. The CDR3 DNA is TGTGCCAGCAGTCGACACCTCATGAACACTGAAGCTTTCTTT.

In the case of this clone: Other DNA variants within this sample encode the same CDR3. V is TRBV27 and J is TRBJ1-1; D possibly corresponds to TRBD1 (6 bases). The germline V gene encodes CDR1 MNHEY and CDR2 SMNVEV (reference sequence). This CDR3 is built from 15 residues. The germline V and J ends were trimmed by 4 bases and 0 bases, with 12 bases remaining between them. The CDR3 here is CASSSLQGMNTEAFF. CDR3 DNA: TGTGCCAGCAGTTCGTTACAGGGAATGAACACTGAAGCTTTCTTT.

The rearrangement joins TRBV27 to TRBJ2-3; TRBD2 agrees at 7 bases. This CDR3 is built from 17 residues. Germline assignment: CDR1 MNHEY and CDR2 SMNVEV (reference sequence). V lost 2 bases and J lost 0; bases outside the gene matches: 8. CDR3 DNA sequence: TGTGCCAGCAGTTTAGCGGGAGCATCGCCTAGCACAGATACGCAGTATTTT. Translation: CASSLAGASPSTDTQYF.

The table lists this clone with a count of one. The CDR3 bases are TGTGCCAGCAGTCCCCCGGGACTAGCGGAACTATTGGATACGCAGTATTTT. This codes for CASSPPGLAELLDTQYF. The chain is built from TRBV2 and TRBJ2-3; 11 bases agree with TRBD2. The CDR3 consists of 17 residues. From germline, CDR1 is SNHLY and CDR2 FYNNEI. V shed 5 bases, J shed 6 bases, and the junction held 13 bases outside the gene matches.

The chain recombines TRBV6-2 or TRBV6-3 with TRBJ1-5; D ambiguous. CDR3 length equals 14 residues. Germline CDR1 reads MNHEY; CDR2 reads SVGEGT. Trimming removed 5 bases from V and 0 bases from J, with 8 bases in between. The CDR3 DNA reads TGTGCCAGCAGTACCCTGAGTAGCAATCAGCCCCAGCATTTT. Its translation is CASSTLSSNQPQHF.

The chain couples TRBV18 to TRBJ1-4, with a possible D match to TRBD1 (6 bases). Germline values: CDR1 KGHSH, CDR2 LQKENI. The CDR3 covers 16 residues. V lost 0 bases and J lost 8, with 16 bases in between. The DNA of the CDR3 is TGTGCCAGCTCACCACCCTGGGACACCGTAAGGGAAAAACTGTTTTTT. Translating it yields CASSPPWDTVREKLFF.

The gene calls are TRBV2 and TRBJ2-1; no clear D gene. The CDR3 runs to 13 residues. V lost 6 bases to trimming and J lost 0 bases, with 6 bases between them. Per germline, CDR1 SNHLY and CDR2 FYNNEI. CDR3 in DNA: TGTGCCAGCAGACTGAGCTCCTACAATGAGCAGTTCTTC. This translates into CASRLSSYNEQFF.

The chain is built from TRBV5-6 and TRBJ1-2, with D perhaps TRBD1 (6 bases). CDR3 length: 15 amino acids. In germline, CDR1 is SGHDT, CDR2 YYEEEE. The germline V and J ends were trimmed by 4 bases and 7 bases, with 20 bases remaining between them. CDR3 sequence (DNA): TGTGCCAGCAGCGAACAGGGATTTAGAGGAGCTGGCTACACCTTC. Translation gives CASSEQGFRGAGYTF.

This chain joins TRBV29-1 and TRBJ1-4; D is uncertain. V lost 6 bases and J lost 8, with 19 bases in between. Germline V gene lookup returns CDR1 SQVTM and CDR2 ANQGSEA. The CDR3 runs to 14 residues. In DNA, the CDR3 is TGCAGCGTCGCCACGACATCTCACTTCGAAAAACTGTTTTTT. The encoded protein is CSVATTSHFEKLFF.

The chain uses TRBV2 and TRBJ1-1; D is unclear. Germline assignment: CDR1 SNHLY and CDR2 FYNNEI. CDR3 length equals 11 residues. V lost 6 bases and J lost 10, with 12 bases in between. The CDR3 DNA sequence: TGTGCCAGCAGCGCTTACATGGCAGCTTTCTTT. Its translation is CASSAYMAAFF.

This sequence joins TRBV4-1 and TRBJ2-1; possibly TRBD1 for D (5 bases). CDR1 is MGHRA, CDR2 YSYEKL, per germline. Trimming left V 1 base short and J 0 bases short, with 13 bases between. The length of the CDR3 is 17 residues. CDR3 in DNA: TGCGCCAGCAGCCAAGGGGGCCAGCCGAGCTCCTACAATGAGCAGTTCTTC. It translates to CASSQGGQPSSYNEQFF.

V and J are TRBV27 and TRBJ1-5; weak D call: TRBD1 (5 bases). Germline V gene sequence: CDR1 MNHEY, CDR2 SMNVEV (reference sequence). The CDR3 runs to 14 residues. V lost 2 bases to trimming and J lost 5 bases, with 10 bases between them. The CDR3: CASSLLGQDQPQHF. The CDR3, as DNA: TGTGCCAGCAGTTTACTGGGGCAGGATCAGCCCCAGCATTTT.

J is TRBJ2-7 and V is TRBV9; 11 nucleotides match TRBD2. CDR1 is SGDLS, CDR2 YYNGEE, per germline. This CDR3 comprises 14 residues. V lost 3 bases to trimming and J lost 3 bases; unmatched junction nucleotides: 2. This chain's CDR3 is CASSGGTSGYEQYF. The DNA of the CDR3 is TGTGCCAGCAGCGGAGGGACTAGCGGCTACGAGCAGTACTTC. The full variable domain, in which reference TRBV9 and TRBJ2-7 provide the parts outside the CDR3, is DSGVTQTPKHLITATGQRVTLRCSPRSGDLSVYWYQQSLDQGLQFLIQYYNGEERAKGNILERFSAQQFPDLHSELNLSSLELGDSALYFCASSGGTSGYEQYFGPGTRLTVT.

This clone has more than one count but fewer than ten. The rearrangement uses TRBV5-4 and TRBJ1-2, with D possibly TRBD1 on 6 matching bases. The V end was cut by 4 bases, the J end by 2 bases, with 12 bases between. There are 14 residues in the CDR3. The germline V gene has CDR1 SGHNT and CDR2 YYREEE (reference sequence). CDR3 DNA: TGTGCCAGCAGCCACAGGACAGAAAACTATGGCTACACCTTC. It yields the protein CASSHRTENYGYTF.

The chain links TRBV5-4 to TRBJ2-1; 7 bases align to TRBD2. The germline CDR1 and CDR2 sequences are SGHNT and YYREEE (reference sequence). This CDR3 region has 12 residues. Losses at the gene ends were 3 bases for V and 9 bases for J; bases not matched to a gene: 3. The CDR3, as DNA: TGTGCCAGCAGCTGGGGAGGGGTTGAGCAGTTCTTC. This encodes CASSWGGVEQFF.

The chain joins TRBV3-1 (or the pseudogene TRBV3-2) to TRBJ2-5; D may be TRBD2 (6 bases). The CDR3 runs 17 residues. Germline lookup yields CDR1 LGHDT and CDR2 YNNKEL (reference sequence). V was pared by 5 bases and J by 2 bases, with 21 bases between. The CDR3 sequence is CASSRSTGDFPQETQYF. For the CDR3, the DNA is TGTGCCAGCAGCAGGTCCACCGGGGACTTCCCACAAGAGACCCAGTACTTC.

This CDR3 is CASSQEGAAGELFF. The CDR3 coding sequence is TGCGCCAGCAGCCAAGAGGGGGCGGCCGGGGAGCTGTTTTTT. The chain has TRBV4-1 and TRBJ2-2, with D possibly being TRBD1 (6 bases). The CDR3 contains 14 residues. CDR1 is MGHRA and CDR2 is YSYEKL in the germline V gene. Between the trimmed V and J ends, which lost 0 bases and 6 bases, there was a span of 8 bases.

V gene TRBV9 combines with J gene TRBJ1-2, with 8 bases lining up with TRBD1. V was pared by 3 bases and J by 4 bases, with 5 bases of the junction left unmatched. The CDR3 is made up of 14 amino acids. Germline assignment: CDR1 SGDLS and CDR2 YYNGEE. CDR3 sequence (DNA): TGTGCCAGCAGCGCCCAGGGGGCCAGCTATGGCTACACCTTC. This codes for CASSAQGASYGYTF.